This TCR beta chain was identified during a study of beta chain features in type 1 diabetes (dated by TCRdb to 2016 to 2019). Describing the broader study: Mean age, gender distribution, total cell number and subset yield did not differ between patients and healthy donors. A total of roughly 98,000,000 sorted cells were examined across all samples, and a strong correlation was observed between cell number per subset and RNA yield. In the study, recently diagnosed type 1 diabetes patients and matched healthy donors were compared on the TCRB repertoires of their sorted circulating CD4+ T cell subsets. Regulatory and stem cell-like memory subsets were isolated from only 8 patients and roughly eight healthy donors, whereas naive and central memory subsets came from all 30 or so donors.

Details on this clone: Its binding antigen is unknown. No much larger clone is present one base from it, and per-base qualities are unavailable.

The paper as a whole reports these results and caveats: Because cDNA was sequenced instead of genomic DNA, highly expressing activated cells could be over-represented, though the groups showed no difference in activation or CD3 levels. A moderate but significant shortening of TCRB CDR3 length was observed in type 1 diabetes patients in all four CD4+ subsets. The naive, central memory and regulatory TCRB repertoires appeared to resemble one another more closely among patients than among healthy donors. Shorter templates might have been favored by PCR, but patient and control samples were amplified and corrected together, so both groups would have been affected equally by any skew. Patients with type 1 diabetes made fewer insertions and deleted more nucleotides at VDJ recombination sites, implying thymic rearrangement abnormalities. Only small numbers of individuals were included in the HLA sub-analyses, which left unresolved whether HLA type had any influence on TCRB rearrangement.

Each donor gave one peripheral blood draw, about 110 mL on average, collected into heparinised tubes. Using a panel that included CD45RO, CCR7, CD25, CD127, CD95 and CD27, naive, central memory, regulatory and stem cell-like memory CD4+ T cells were sorted on a BD FACSAria II. A purity above 95% was achieved for all sorted populations. Right away, PBMCs were isolated by Lymphoprep density gradient centrifugation and were stained directly, with no culture step. So that batch effects would be minimized, each experiment stained and sorted samples in pairs, pairing one healthy donor with one patient. The High Capacity cDNA Reverse Transcription Kit was used to reverse transcribe all of the isolated RNA, meaning that expressed TCRB transcripts were what got sequenced. Naive, central memory and regulatory T cell samples underwent deep immunoSEQ sequencing, averaging around 3.9 million total reads per sample. After sorted cells were lysed in RLT buffer, RNA was extracted with DNase-treated RNeasy Micro or Mini kits, with the choice depending on cell number. Each cell subset was processed on its own to prevent cross-contamination, while patient and healthy donor samples were processed together. Using the immunoSEQ multiplex PCR, TCRB sequences were amplified from cDNA into 87-bp fragments spanning the CDR3 region. Sequencing of the amplicons was performed on the Illumina HiSeq platform. Under the source paper's analysis protocol: Synthetic template baselines were used to correct PCR bias computationally, reads within Hamming distance 2 were collapsed together, and singletons that could not be merged were discarded. Reads were aligned against IMGT so that V, D and J genes, CDR3 length and insertions or deletions at six rearrangement sites could be assigned. Within each subset, clonotype counts were normalized to sorted cell number, and only after that were true diversity and Gini coefficients computed with the tcR R package. The overlap coefficient, calculated on TCRB nucleotide sequences, was used to measure repertoire sharing. Out-of-frame TCRB sequences from naive cells were analyzed as a proxy for the pre-selection repertoire. Here the immuneACCESS table is served through TCRdb, limited to in-frame sequences with V and J called. Missing clones are a known gap in these copies; in checked studies unresolved V genes cover under half, and the rest lacks a known reason. The V and J calls and clone size are taken from that table; D and trimming were inferred from the DNA. Across this sample there are hundreds of thousands of clones, with 11% to 15% seen only once. The ten largest clones add up to approximately 0.042% of the sample.

V drops 10 bases and J drops 3 bases, leaving 20 bases in between. CDR1 and CDR2 (LNHDA, SQIVND) derive from the germline V gene (reference sequence). Including cysteine and phenylalanine, the CDR3 has 15 amino acids. The retained sequence is limited to the CDR3, 45 bases, with the frame set at the first base. The sequence is built from TRBV19 and TRBJ2-3, with no D gene named confidently. The sequence was obtained from a man younger than 35 with type 1 diabetes. Sequencing was done on a sample of naive CD4+ T cells from blood. The sample's cell subset or site label, decoded: true naive CD4+ T cells. The CDR3 here reads CATSLRIVSTDTQYF. Here is the DNA: TGTGCCACCTCGTTAAGGATAGTCTCAACAGATACGCAGTATTTT.